What follows are 13 T cell receptor beta chains derived from one specimen sequenced in a study of T cell responses to AZD1222 COVID-19 vaccine. Sequenced by immunoSEQ multiplex PCR; TCRdb stores in-frame clones only, minus some. This repertoire shows more than 120,000 clones, 85% to 95% found once; its top ten account for around 10%. The material sequenced was peripheral blood, taken 28 days after the second AZD1222 dose. These receptors all stem from an adult who received the AZD1222 COVID-19 vaccine.

With regard to this clone: Distinct nucleotide sequences in the sample also encode this CDR3. The V call is TRBV30, the J call TRBJ1-2, with D maybe TRBD1 (5 bases). The CDR3 extends over 14 amino acids. The V gene's germline CDR1 is GTSNPN and CDR2 SVGIG (reference sequence). Trimming took off 0 bases at V and 3 bases at J, with 11 bases between the two ends. CDR3 region: CAWSVLGGDYGYTF. The CDR3 bases are TGTGCCTGGAGTGTACTTGGGGGGGACTATGGCTACACCTTC.

This chain joins TRBV24-1 and TRBJ2-2; tentatively, D is TRBD1 or TRBD2 (5 bases each). This CDR3 contains 16 residues. The V end was cut by 6 bases, the J end by 0 bases, with 13 bases between. The germline gives CDR1 KGHDR, CDR2 SFDVKD. The DNA for the CDR3 is TGTGCCACCAGTAGGTCGGGGACCGCGAACACCGGGGAGCTGTTTTTT. Translation gives CATSRSGTANTGELFF.

Notes on this clone: This sample also contains other DNA sequences that code for the same CDR3. J is TRBJ1-5 and V is TRBV10-3; possibly TRBD1 for D (5 bases). Germline V gene sequence: CDR1 ENHRY, CDR2 SYGVKD. The ends were cut back, 0 bases at V and 7 bases at J, with 13 bases in the middle. The CDR3 has 15 amino acids. For the CDR3, the DNA is TGTGCCATCAGTGAGTCGGGCCAGGGTGGCCAGCCCCAGCATTTT. Translated: CAISESGQGGQPQHF.

The J gene is TRBJ2-7, the V gene TRBV27, with TRBD2 identical over 12 bases. CDR3 size: 14 residues. Germline assignment: CDR1 MNHEY and CDR2 SMNVEV (reference sequence). The junction had 2 bases not matched to a gene; V was cut back by 5 bases and J by 3 bases. The CDR3 nucleotides read TGTGCCAGCAGTCTAGCGGGAGGGCTCTACGAGCAGTACTTC. Protein product: CASSLAGGLYEQYF.

This sequence joins TRBV6-5 and TRBJ1-1, with D uncertain. The germline V and J ends were trimmed by 5 bases and 0 bases, with 7 bases remaining between them. Germline V lookup: CDR1 MNHEY, CDR2 SVGAGI. CDR3 length equals 13 residues. In DNA form, the CDR3 reads TGTGCCAGCAGTAACGGTATGAACACTGAAGCTTTCTTT. It yields the protein CASSNGMNTEAFF.

V is TRBV30 and J is TRBJ2-7; D unclear. Trimming pared 2 bases from V and 2 bases from J, leaving 7 bases between. Germline CDR1 and CDR2: GTSNPN and SVGIG (reference sequence). The CDR3 is 12 residues long. The CDR3 region has the DNA TGTGCCTGGAGTCGCCTAGCCTACGAGCAGTACTTC. Translated, it gives CAWSRLAYEQYF.

V usage is TRBV15 and J usage is TRBJ1-4; 11 nucleotides agree with TRBD1. CDR3 size: 17 residues. Trimming took 2 bases from V and 3 from J; bases not matched to a gene: 5. Per the germline V gene, CDR1 is LNHNV and CDR2 is YYDKDF (reference sequence). DNA of the CDR3: TGTGCCACCAGCAGAAATGGACAGGGGGCGTCTAATGAAAAACTGTTTTTT. This codes for CATSRNGQGASNEKLFF. Full variable domain (outside the CDR3, taken from reference TRBV15 and TRBJ1-4): DAMVIQNPRYQVTQFGKPVTLSCSQTLNHNVMYWYQQKSSQAPKLLFHYYDKDFNNEADTPDNFQSRRPNTSFCFLDIRSPGLGDTAMYLCATSRNGQGASNEKLFFGSGTQLSVL.

The rearrangement links TRBV29-1 to TRBJ2-7; the D is unclear. In germline, CDR1 is SQVTM, CDR2 ANQGSEA. V dropped 5 bases and J dropped 2 bases, with 7 bases sitting between them. The CDR3 runs to 11 residues. CDR3 region: CSVSSAYEQYF. The CDR3 coding sequence is TGCAGCGTTTCTTCAGCCTACGAGCAGTACTTC.

The chain is built from TRBV30 and TRBJ1-5; D unclear. Germline values: CDR1 GTSNPN, CDR2 SVGIG (reference sequence). The CDR3 is 13 residues long. The V end was cut by 1 base, the J end by 5 bases, with 9 bases between. The CDR3: CAWSGDGDQPQHF. The CDR3 coding sequence is TGTGCCTGGAGTGGCGACGGGGATCAGCCCCAGCATTTT.

The V call is TRBV5-6, the J call TRBJ2-7; the match to TRBD2 covers 9 bases. The CDR3 covers 14 residues. Germline values: CDR1 SGHDT, CDR2 YYEEEE. J gave up 6 bases and V 6 bases, and 10 bases lay outside the gene matches. The CDR3 is CASKRGANPLEQYF. Written as DNA, the CDR3 is TGTGCCAGCAAGCGGGGGGCGAATCCCCTCGAGCAGTACTTC.

The chain employs TRBV5-4 and TRBJ2-6; D gene ambiguous. V lost 4 bases and J 2 bases, leaving 10 bases between the germline ends. The CDR3 is 15 residues long. The germline CDR1 and CDR2 sequences are SGHNT and YYREEE (reference sequence). CDR3 loop: CASSSQSPGANVLTF. DNA for the CDR3: TGTGCCAGCAGCAGTCAGTCTCCTGGGGCCAACGTCCTGACTTTC.

V gene TRBV5-1 combines with J gene TRBJ2-1, with D tentatively TRBD1 (5 bases). This CDR3 is built from 16 residues. V lost 4 bases, J lost 0 bases, and 14 bases lay in between. Germline-derived CDR1 and CDR2 are SGHRS and YFSETQ. Here the CDR3 DNA reads TGCGCCAGCAGCCAGGGTGGGGAAAGCTCCTACAATGAGCAGTTCTTC. It yields the protein CASSQGGESSYNEQFF. Filled out from reference TRBV5-1 and TRBJ2-1, the complete variable domain reads KAGVTQTPRYLIKTRGQQVTLSCSPISGHRSVSWYQQTPGQGLQFLFEYFSETQRNKGNFPGRFSGRQFSNSRSEMNVSTLELGDSALYLCASSQGGESSYNEQFFGPGTRLTVL.

The genes are TRBV10-3 and TRBJ2-5; the match to TRBD2 covers 9 bases. The CDR3 totals 15 residues. The junction had 6 bases not matched to a gene; V was cut back by 3 bases and J by 4 bases. The V gene's germline CDR1 is ENHRY and CDR2 SYGVKD. In DNA form, the CDR3 reads TGTGCCATCAGTGACCCGGGACTAGCAGCAGAGACCCAGTACTTC. This sequence encodes CAISDPGLAAETQYF.